The 17 T cell receptor beta chains listed next were all sequenced from one sample in a study of CD8 T cells in ankylosing spondylitis. MiXCR was run by TCRdb on the 5' RACE reads, yielding one entry per CDR3 protein. Of 230,000 or so distinct CDR3 sequences in the sample, more than 15% were seen once. The source material was blood, either unsorted or a sorted T cell fraction (not recorded which). Receptors were obtained from a male donor with ankylosing spondylitis or in good health (not recorded which).

The chain employs TRBV20-1 and TRBJ2-1; 7 bases agree with TRBD1. The CDR3 length is 15 residues. CDR1 is DFQATT, CDR2 SNEGSKA, per germline (reference sequence). Unmatched junction bases numbered 7, after V lost 0 bases and J lost 5 bases. CDR3 sequence (DNA): TGCAGTGCTAGAGATGTGGGACAGATAAACAATGAGCAGTTCTTC. This codes for CSARDVGQINNEQFF.

The J gene is TRBJ2-1, the V gene TRBV5-4, with D perhaps matching TRBD2 (5 bases). Per the germline V gene, CDR1 is SGHNT and CDR2 is YYREEE (reference sequence). The V gene lost 4 bases and the J gene lost 0 bases, with 11 bases spanning the gap. This CDR3 region has 15 residues. DNA for the CDR3: TGTGCCAGCAGCCCTGAGGGAACCTCCTACAATGAGCAGTTCTTC. The encoded protein is CASSPEGTSYNEQFF.

This clonotype was recorded a few times. The chain is built from TRBV7-9 and TRBJ2-1; 12 bases agree with TRBD2. The CDR3 sequence is 17 residues long. Germline loops: CDR1 SEHNR, CDR2 FQNEAQ (reference sequence). Trimming at V came to 5 bases and at J to 15 bases, leaving 20 bases not matched to a gene. The CDR3: CASSLLLTSGGPVEGFF. For the CDR3, the DNA is TGTGCCAGCAGCCTCCTTTTGACTAGCGGGGGCCCTGTTGAGGGGTTCTTC. The whole variable domain, remainder taken from reference TRBV7-9 and TRBJ2-1, is DTGVSQNPRHKITKRGQNVTFRCDPISEHNRLYWYRQTLGQGPEFLTYFQNEAQLEKSRLLSDRFSAERPKGSFSTLEIQRTEQGDSAMYLCASSLLLTSGGPVEGFFGPGTRLTVL.

This clonotype has more than one count but fewer than ten. The gene calls are TRBV7-9 and TRBJ2-1; 8 nucleotides agree with TRBD1. CDR1 and CDR2 from the germline V gene are SEHNR and FQNEAQ (reference sequence). V dropped 5 bases and J dropped 6; count of bases not matched to a gene: 9. CDR3 length: 15 amino acids. The CDR3, as DNA: TGTGCCAGCAGCCCCCGGGACAGGCCCTCCAATGAGCAGTTCTTC. Its translation: CASSPRDRPSNEQFF.

This clonotype has only a few counts. The V gene is TRBV19, the J gene TRBJ2-2, with D maybe TRBD2 (5 bases). The CDR3 totals 15 residues. Per the germline V gene, CDR1 is LNHDA and CDR2 is SQIVND (reference sequence). V lost 10 bases to trimming and J lost 2 bases, with 17 bases between them. DNA for the CDR3: TGTGCCACCACATGGGCCAGCGGTAACACCGGGGAGCTGTTTTTT. It specifies CATTWASGNTGELFF.

The chain is built from TRBV28 and TRBJ2-7; D call uncertain. This CDR3 comprises 10 residues. Trimming removed 4 bases at V and 5 bases at J, with 3 bases between. From germline, CDR1 is MDHEN and CDR2 SYDVKM. CDR3 region: CASSSNEQYF. Here the CDR3 DNA reads TGTGCCAGCAGTTCTAACGAGCAGTACTTC.

There are a few counts of this clonotype. The chain employs TRBV10-3 and TRBJ2-5, with a tentative D call TRBD1 (5 bases). V was pared by 8 bases and J by 1 base, with 11 bases between. CDR3 size: 13 residues. The germline V gene has CDR1 ENHRY and CDR2 SYGVKD. This CDR3 is CAIRDGAQETQYF. CDR3 DNA: TGTGCCATCCGCGATGGGGCCCAAGAGACCCAGTACTTC.

This clonotype has just a few counts. The rearrangement links TRBV5-5 to TRBJ1-1; D may be TRBD1 (6 bases). This CDR3 contains 14 residues. V dropped 3 bases and J dropped 6 bases, with 15 bases sitting between them. CDR1 is SGHKS and CDR2 is YYEKEE in the germline V gene (reference sequence). CDR3 bases: TGTGCCAGCAGCTCCGTGGAGGGGGACCCTGAAGCTTTCTTT. It translates to CASSSVEGDPEAFF.

The chain has TRBV7-2 and TRBJ2-7, with 9 bases fitting TRBD2. CDR3 length equals 16 residues. The V gene end was trimmed by 5 bases and the J gene end by 2 bases; junction bases not matched to a gene: 10. Germline V gives CDR1 SGHTA, CDR2 FQGNSA. CDR3 DNA: TGTGCCAGCAGCCCGGCAGCGGGAGGACCAACCTACGAGCAGTACTTC. Translated, it gives CASSPAAGGPTYEQYF.

As DNA, the CDR3 is TGTGCCAGCAGCTCGAGTGTCGGGGAGCTGTTTTTT. Protein: CASSSSVGELFF. The chain couples TRBV11-2 to TRBJ2-2; D is ambiguous. CDR1 is SGHAT, CDR2 FQNNGV, per germline. CDR3 size: 12 residues. V was shortened by 4 bases and J by 7 bases, with 7 bases between the two germline ends. The full variable domain, with the rest looked up from reference TRBV11-2 and TRBJ2-2, is EAGVAQSPRYKIIEKRQSVAFWCNPISGHATLYWYQQILGQGPKLLIQFQNNGVVDDSQLPKDRFSAERLKGVDSTLKIQPAKLEDSAVYLCASSSSVGELFFGEGSRLTVL.

The CDR3 reads CASSVWTGGRAVESSYNEQFF. In nucleotides, the CDR3 is TGTGCCAGCAGCGTATGGACAGGGGGAAGAGCGGTCGAAAGCTCCTACAATGAGCAGTTCTTC. The chain joins TRBV9 to TRBJ2-1; TRBD1 matches at 10 bases. Germline V gives CDR1 SGDLS, CDR2 YYNGEE. Trimming removed 1 base from V and 0 bases from J; junction bases left unmatched: 16. The CDR3 loop spans 21 amino acids.

V usage is TRBV6-1 and J usage is TRBJ2-7, with a weak D call TRBD2 (5 bases). V dropped 7 bases and J dropped 0 bases, with 10 bases sitting between them. The CDR3 contains 13 residues. Germline V lookup: CDR1 MNHNS, CDR2 SASEGT. The CDR3 protein is CASTPDYSYEQYF. CDR3 nucleotide sequence: TGTGCCAGCACCCCAGACTACTCCTACGAGCAGTACTTC.

The chain recombines TRBV4-1 with TRBJ2-1; the D gene is possibly TRBD1 (5 bases). V lost 0 bases to trimming and J lost 8 bases, with 8 bases between them. CDR1 and CDR2 (germline): MGHRA, YSYEKL. This CDR3 comprises 13 residues. The CDR3 DNA reads as TGCGCCAGCAGCCAAGATTTAGGGGATGAGCAGTTCTTC. Protein sequence: CASSQDLGDEQFF.

This clonotype was seen repeatedly, ten times or more. The chain has TRBV20-1 and TRBJ2-1; maybe TRBD2 (6 bases). From germline, CDR1 is DFQATT and CDR2 SNEGSKA (reference sequence). The V end was cut by 3 bases, the J end by 7 bases, with 10 bases between. The CDR3 sequence is 12 residues long. The CDR3 loop is CSARVAENEQFF. In nucleotides, the CDR3 is TGCAGTGCTAGGGTAGCGGAGAATGAGCAGTTCTTC.

As regards this clonotype: One junction end does not reproduce the germline sequence, and a read error may be involved. The chain carries TRBV20-1 and TRBJ1-3; TRBD1 agrees at 8 bases. This CDR3 contains 18 residues. Germline lookup yields CDR1 DFQATT and CDR2 SNEGSKA (reference sequence). CDR3 residues: CSARSHTGQGLSGNTTYF. Here the CDR3 DNA reads TGCAGTGCTAGATCCCATACCGGACAGGGACTCTCTGGAAACACCACATATTTT.

The rearrangement uses TRBV5-1 and TRBJ2-7; D call uncertain. The CDR3 has 13 residues. Trimming pared 0 bases from V and 7 bases from J, leaving 11 bases between. The V gene's germline CDR1 is SGHRS and CDR2 YFSETQ. The chain's CDR3 is CASSLGHPWEQYF. CDR3 sequence (DNA): TGCGCCAGCAGCTTGGGGCACCCTTGGGAGCAGTACTTC.

The chain is built from TRBV18 and TRBJ1-1, with no clear D. Deletions cut 0 bases from V and 6 bases from J, with 8 bases between. This CDR3 region has 13 residues. Germline V lookup: CDR1 KGHSH, CDR2 LQKENI. DNA for the CDR3: TGTGCCAGCTCACCACCAGGCGTCCCTGAAGCTTTCTTT. Its translation is CASSPPGVPEAFF.